This TCR beta chain was sequenced during a study of blood T cell repertoires in COVID-19. This clone was seen only once. Measured with immunoSEQ multiplex PCR; TCRdb has only the in-frame clones, and not every one. The table lists 350,000 to 500,000 clones, around nine tenths of them singletons. The specimen sequenced was peripheral blood. This receptor was taken from a man aged 18 to 29 with COVID-19, enrolled during active disease.

CDR3: CASSFTGTNGYTF. Here the CDR3 DNA reads TGTGCCAGCAGTTTTACGGGGACTAATGGCTACACCTTC. V gene TRBV27 combines with J gene TRBJ1-2; the D gene is possibly TRBD1 (5 bases). V was trimmed by 3 bases and J by 6 bases, leaving 11 bases between them. CDR3 length equals 13 residues. Germline CDR1 reads MNHEY; CDR2 reads SMNVEV (reference sequence).